The rows below give T cell receptor beta chains drawn from one sample of a study of T cell responses to AZD1222 COVID-19 vaccine. The assay was immunoSEQ multiplex PCR, and TCRdb's table has in-frame clones only and misses some. The sample contains about 130,000 clones, just over 90% of which appear only once. Sequenced here: peripheral blood, sampled on day 0 of AZD1222 vaccination. Receptors were obtained from an adult in good health. CDR3s leave out the opening cysteine and the closing phenylalanine or tryptophan.

TRBV2	TRBJ1-4	ASSEFLGGEKLF
TRBV7-9	TRBJ1-1	ASSLVGRLTEAF
TRBV3-1/TRBV3-2	TRBJ1-2	ASSPQFGGADGYT
TRBV29-1	TRBJ2-1	SVTDEQF
TRBV6-2/TRBV6-3	TRBJ1-2	ASSWDRAHGYT
TRBV28	TRBJ1-2	ASSIQVLYGYT
TRBV7-2	TRBJ2-7	ASSLFGRGNFYEQY
TRBV19	TRBJ2-5	ASSRTGEETQY
TRBV28	TRBJ2-3	ASSLGLGADTQY
TRBV6-5	TRBJ2-3	ASCASGGINTQY